The source of this TCR beta chain is a study of a mutant IDH1 vaccine in newly diagnosed glioma. Clones were sequenced by immunoSEQ multiplex PCR, and TCRdb holds only the in-frame ones, with some missing. The repertoire holds 70,000 to 90,000 clones, with 65% to 90% as singletons. CDR1 SGHTA and CDR2 FQGNSA come from the germline V gene. The CDR3 totals 16 residues. Trimming took off 5 bases at V and 0 bases at J, with 17 bases between the two ends. Concerning this clone: Its antigen remains unknown.

Time point: week 23, last vaccination. Doses consisted of 300 ug of mutant IDH1 20-mer peptide each, paired with topical imiquimod. This receptor was obtained from a man aged 25 to 40 with glioma. Some clones in this sample may be carry-over from other donors' samples. The specimen was PBMCs, collected from a glioma patient whose treatment included an IDH1 peptide vaccine. The V gene is TRBV7-2, the J gene TRBJ2-7; TRBD1 might be the D (5 bases). In DNA, the CDR3 is TGTGCCAGCAGCCCGGAGACAGCCGTTTCCTCCTACGAGCAGTACTTC. It codes for CASSPETAVSSYEQYF. Supplemented by reference TRBV7-2 and TRBJ2-7, the full variable domain reads GAGVSQSPSNKVTEKGKDVELRCDPISGHTALYWYRQSLGQGLEFLIYFQGNSAPDKSGLPSDRFSAERTGGSVSTLTIQRTQQEDSAVYLCASSPETAVSSYEQYFGPGTRLTVT.